This T cell receptor (beta chain) comes out of a study of blood T cell repertoires in COVID-19. Study background: T cells, B-cell-depleted T cells, or PBMCs supplied cDNA or gDNA.

The germline V gene encodes CDR1 MRHNA and CDR2 SNTAGT. This CDR3 spans 17 amino acids. J lost 6 bases, V lost 0 bases, and 9 bases had no gene match. Source study methods: The assay estimated nucleated cells by amplifying reference gene primers. Produced via immunoSEQ multiplex PCR; TCRdb's table is partial and in-frame only. Clonal size and the V and J genes are those of that table, whereas D and trimming came from the DNA. The top ten clones hold around 1.5% of a sample with over 300,000 clones, roughly 86% of them seen once. V usage is TRBV6-4 and J usage is TRBJ1-5; 9 bases match TRBD1. Sequencing used peripheral blood. The receptor was derived from a woman aged 50 to 65 with acute or convalescent COVID-19. The CDR3: CASSDSMRDRAAQPQHF. CDR3 sequence (DNA): TGTGCCAGCAGTGACTCGATGCGGGACAGGGCTGCTCAGCCCCAGCATTTT.